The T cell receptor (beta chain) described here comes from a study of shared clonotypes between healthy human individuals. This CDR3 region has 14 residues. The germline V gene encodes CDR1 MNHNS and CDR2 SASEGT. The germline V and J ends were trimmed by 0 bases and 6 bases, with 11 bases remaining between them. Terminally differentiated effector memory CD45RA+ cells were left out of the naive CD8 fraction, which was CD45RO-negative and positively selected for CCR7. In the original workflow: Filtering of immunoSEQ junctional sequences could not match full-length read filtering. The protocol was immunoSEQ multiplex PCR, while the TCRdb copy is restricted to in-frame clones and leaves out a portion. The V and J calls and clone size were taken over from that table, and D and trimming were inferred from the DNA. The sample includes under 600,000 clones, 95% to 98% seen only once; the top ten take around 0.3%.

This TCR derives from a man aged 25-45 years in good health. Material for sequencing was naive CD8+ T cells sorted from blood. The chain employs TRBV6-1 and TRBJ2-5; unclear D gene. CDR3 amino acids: CASSEAKFLKTQYF. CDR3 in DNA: TGTGCCAGCAGTGAAGCGAAGTTCTTGAAGACCCAGTACTTC.